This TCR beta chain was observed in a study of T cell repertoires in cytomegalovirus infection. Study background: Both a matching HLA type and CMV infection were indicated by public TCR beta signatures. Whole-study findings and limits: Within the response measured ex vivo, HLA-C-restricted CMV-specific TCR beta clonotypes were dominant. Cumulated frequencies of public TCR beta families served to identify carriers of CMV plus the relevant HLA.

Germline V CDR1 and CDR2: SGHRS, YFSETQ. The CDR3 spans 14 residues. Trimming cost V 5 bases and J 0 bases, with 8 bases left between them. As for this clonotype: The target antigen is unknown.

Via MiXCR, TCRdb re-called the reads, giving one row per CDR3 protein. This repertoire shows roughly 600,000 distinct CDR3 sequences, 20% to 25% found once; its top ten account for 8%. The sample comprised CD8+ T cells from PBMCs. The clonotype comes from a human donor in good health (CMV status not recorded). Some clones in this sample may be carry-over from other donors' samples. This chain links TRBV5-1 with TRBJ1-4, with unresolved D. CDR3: CASRAEATNEKLFF. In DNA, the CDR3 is TGCGCCAGCAGGGCGGAAGCAACTAATGAAAAACTGTTTTTT.